The source of this T cell receptor beta chain is a study of shared clonotypes between healthy human individuals. Whole-study context: Aged between 18 and 49, the donors were a couple of women and a few men. Donors had three CD4 naive, three CD4 memory, two CD8 naive and one CD8 memory plate apiece. Study-wide results and limits: Several donors held about 5% of naive CD4 clonotypes in common.

Subsets obtained from CD4+ cells comprised CD45RA+ naive and CD45RA-negative memory cells. Profiling relied on immunoSEQ multiplex PCR, and the TCRdb table lists in-frame clones only, not all of them. Counted here are about 1 million clones, 65% to 80% occurring once; the ten biggest clones make up about 1.5%. Trimming cost V 2 bases and J 6 bases; bases outside gene matches: 6. The CDR3 covers 14 residues. Germline loops: CDR1 SGHRS, CDR2 YFSETQ. Comments on this clone: Its antigen is as yet unknown.

Sequencing was carried out using memory CD4+ T cells sorted from blood. Subset denoted: CD45RA-negative fraction. The chain employs TRBV5-1 and TRBJ2-7, with 9 bases that match TRBD2. The receptor was isolated from a man in his late teens or twenties in good health. The CDR3 here is CASSLGLAGIEQYF. CDR3 coding DNA: TGCGCCAGCAGCTTAGGGCTAGCGGGGATCGAGCAGTACTTC.